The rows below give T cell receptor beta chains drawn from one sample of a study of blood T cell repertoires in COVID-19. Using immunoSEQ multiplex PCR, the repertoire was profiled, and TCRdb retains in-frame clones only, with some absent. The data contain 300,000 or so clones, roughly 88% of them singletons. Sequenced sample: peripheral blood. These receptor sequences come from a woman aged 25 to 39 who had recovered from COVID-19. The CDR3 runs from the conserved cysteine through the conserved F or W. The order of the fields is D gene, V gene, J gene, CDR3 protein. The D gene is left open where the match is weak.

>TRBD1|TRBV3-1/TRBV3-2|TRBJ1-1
CASSGQGFATEAFF
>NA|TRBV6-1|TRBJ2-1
CASSGDRSPRRGNEQFF
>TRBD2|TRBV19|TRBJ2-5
CASSIGSGGLQETQYF
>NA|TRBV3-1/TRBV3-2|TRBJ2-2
CASSPGENGELFF
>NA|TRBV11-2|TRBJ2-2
CASSLLRGRPGELFF
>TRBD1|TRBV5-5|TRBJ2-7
CASSPGQGRSYEQYF
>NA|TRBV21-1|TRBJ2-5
CASSKARRGRETQYF
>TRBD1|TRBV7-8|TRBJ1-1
CASSLRAPGQMNTEAFF
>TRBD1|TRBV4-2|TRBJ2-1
CASSHQHREQGANEQFF
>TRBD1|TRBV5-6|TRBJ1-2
CASSWDSDYGYTF
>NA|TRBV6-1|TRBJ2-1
CASSEFRAVYNEQFF
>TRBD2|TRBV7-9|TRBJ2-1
CASSPPGTSAGEQFF
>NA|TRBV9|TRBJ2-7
CASSVALTGYEQYF
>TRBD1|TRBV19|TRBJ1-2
CASRGPGQGRTNYGYTF
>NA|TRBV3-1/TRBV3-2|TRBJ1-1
CASHLGGGSLTFF
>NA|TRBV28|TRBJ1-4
CASSFRLNEKLFF
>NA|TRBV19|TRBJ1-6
CASSASRGSPLHF
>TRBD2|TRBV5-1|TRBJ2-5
CASSQGSGQTQYF
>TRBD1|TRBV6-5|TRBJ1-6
CASSYSGQGRPLHF
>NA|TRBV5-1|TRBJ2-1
CASSLGGRNEQFF
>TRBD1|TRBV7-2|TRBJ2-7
CASSPDRGKSYEQYF
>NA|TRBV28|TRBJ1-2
CASSLAAGYTF
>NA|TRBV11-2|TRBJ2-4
CASSFAGGRRNIQYF
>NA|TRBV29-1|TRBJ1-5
CSVAAGGNQPQHF
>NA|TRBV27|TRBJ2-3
CASSWEDSDTQYF
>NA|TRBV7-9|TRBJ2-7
CASSSTHEQYF
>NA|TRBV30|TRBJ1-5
CAWSGGGNKPQHF
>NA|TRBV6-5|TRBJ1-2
CASSYSMRTNYGYTF
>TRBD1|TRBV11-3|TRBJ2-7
CASSQPGTGNNEQYF
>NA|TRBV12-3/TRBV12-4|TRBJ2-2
CASRQGNAGELFF
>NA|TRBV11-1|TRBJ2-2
CASSGGGIRGTGELFF
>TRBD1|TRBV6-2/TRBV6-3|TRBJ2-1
CASSYSSVRQGSSYNEQFF
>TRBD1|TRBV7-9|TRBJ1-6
CASSASGGWRSPLHF
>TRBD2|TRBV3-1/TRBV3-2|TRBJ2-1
CASRSSGGGNEQFF
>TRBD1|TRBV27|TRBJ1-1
CASREPGQGAAEAFF
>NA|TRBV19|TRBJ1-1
CASSPQGQTEAFF
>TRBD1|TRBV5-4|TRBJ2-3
CASSLGDRGLGNTQYF
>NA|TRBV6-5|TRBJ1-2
CASSYSLRDYGYTF
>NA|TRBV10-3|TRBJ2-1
CAISARGGEALNNEQFF
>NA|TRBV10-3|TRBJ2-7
CAIKPAGVGYEQYF
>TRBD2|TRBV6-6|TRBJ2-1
CASSLGLAGGPSRRNEQFF
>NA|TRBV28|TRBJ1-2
CASSPPDRFYGYTF
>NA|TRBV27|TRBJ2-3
CASSLSTRGDTQYF
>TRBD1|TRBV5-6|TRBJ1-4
CASSLPPPGQVLEKLFF
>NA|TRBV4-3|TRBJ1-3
CASSQSQAISGNTIYF
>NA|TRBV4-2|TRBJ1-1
CASSQTVGSTEAFF